This T cell receptor (beta chain) came from a study of CD8+ T cells in alopecia areata. This clone was observed a few times. Its specificity is unknown. Treatment meaning: oral pan-JAK inhibitor, 5-10 mg twice daily. The germline V gene encodes CDR1 SEHNR and CDR2 FQNEAQ (reference sequence). Trimming cost V 0 bases and J 7 bases; bases outside gene matches: 17. There are 19 residues in the CDR3. RNA extraction and reverse transcription yielded cDNA as sequencing template. Some clones are missing from TCRdb's copy, which holds only in-frame ones; the method was immunoSEQ multiplex PCR. The data hold about 260,000 clones, with roughly 63% observed a single time. General observations from the study: On tofacitinib, scalp clonality and expanded CD8+ clones among top 100 fell significantly.

The TCR sequence derives from a human donor with alopecia areata. Sequences were derived from CD4+ T cells sorted from blood, sampled at approximately week 52, from a patient treated with tofacitinib. The genes are TRBV7-9 and TRBJ2-2; TRBD2 aligns across 7 bases. CDR3 region: CASSLAPVGAGLTYGELFF. For the CDR3, the DNA is TGTGCCAGCAGCTTAGCGCCCGTCGGAGCGGGGCTGACTTACGGGGAGCTGTTTTTT. The full variable domain, with the rest looked up from reference TRBV7-9 and TRBJ2-2, is DTGVSQNPRHKITKRGQNVTFRCDPISEHNRLYWYRQTLGQGPEFLTYFQNEAQLEKSRLLSDRFSAERPKGSFSTLEIQRTEQGDSAMYLCASSLAPVGAGLTYGELFFGEGSRLTVL.